Listed here are 22 T cell receptor beta chains from one sample, sequenced in a study of CD4 T cell repertoires in COVID-19 (dated by TCRdb to about 2021). To prepare the library, the immunoSEQ multiplex PCR assay was applied. In its TCRdb copy, this immuneACCESS table keeps in-frame sequences only and misses some clones. Where compared with another copy, unresolved V genes explain less than half of these, and the others have no known cause. This sample has under 2,000 clones in its table, and 16% of those were observed once. The ten largest clones represent about 11% of the sample. In light of the paper, this sample's time point label describes: sample from a COVID-19-recovered individual after infection. These receptors' targets are unknown. The input for sequencing was memory CD4+ T cells, cultured in vitro, taken after recovery from COVID-19. Reading the label with the study, this specimen's cell subset or site is: total CD4+ memory T cells. Receptor source: a human donor who had COVID-19.

This clone is categorized as large (0.1 to 1%). The chain uses TRBV6-2 or TRBV6-3 and TRBJ2-5, with TRBD2 matching 8 bases. The CDR3 is 17 residues long. V lost 2 bases and J lost 0; bases outside the gene matches: 8. From germline, CDR1 is MNHEY and CDR2 SVGEGT. CDR3 loop: CASSYRGAGGHQETQYF. CDR3 DNA: TGTGCCAGCAGTTACCGGGGGGCGGGAGGACACCAAGAGACCCAGTACTTC.

The J gene is TRBJ2-3, the V gene TRBV18, with 9 bases that match TRBD1. There are 17 residues in the CDR3. V lost 4 bases, J lost 0 bases, and 8 bases stayed unmatched. CDR1 and CDR2 (germline): KGHSH, LQKENI. Written as DNA, the CDR3 is TGTGCCAGCTCACGTGACAGGGGGGGACCTAGCACAGATACGCAGTATTTT. Protein: CASSRDRGGPSTDTQYF.

This clone was observed a few times. V gene TRBV19 combines with J gene TRBJ2-2, with D maybe TRBD1 (6 bases). Trimming left V 5 bases short and J 1 base short, with 20 bases between. Germline V CDR1 and CDR2: LNHDA, SQIVND (reference sequence). The CDR3 totals 18 residues. Here the CDR3 reads CASSPRLGAKGNTGELFF. CDR3 bases: TGTGCCAGTAGTCCCAGATTGGGGGCAAAGGGGAACACCGGGGAGCTGTTTTTT.

This clone is medium-sized. J is TRBJ2-2 and V is TRBV27, with D unresolved. This CDR3 region has 16 residues. Germline CDR1 MNHEY, CDR2 SMNVEV (reference sequence). V was shortened by 3 bases and J by 1 base, with 12 bases between the two germline ends. CDR3 nucleotides: TGTGCCAGCAGTTTGAGAAGCAGGCTGAACACCGGGGAGCTGTTTTTT. Amino acid sequence: CASSLRSRLNTGELFF.

With regard to this clone: The sample has other DNA sequences that encode this CDR3 too. The chain recombines TRBV6-4 with TRBJ2-1; 10 bases are shared with TRBD2. Losses at the gene ends were 5 bases for V and 4 bases for J; bases not matched to a gene: 2. Per germline, CDR1 MRHNA and CDR2 SNTAGT. The CDR3 is 14 residues long. For the CDR3, the DNA is TGTGCCAGCAGTTCTAGCGGGAGATACAATGAGCAGTTCTTC. It encodes CASSSSGRYNEQFF.

The chain recombines TRBV7-2 with TRBJ1-4, with TRBD1 matching over 8 bases. V dropped 4 bases and J dropped 2; count of bases not matched to a gene: 0. The CDR3 totals 14 residues. CDR1 and CDR2 (germline): SGHTA, FQGNSA. CDR3 in DNA: TGTGCCAGCAGCTGGACAGGGACTAATGAAAAACTGTTTTTT. This codes for CASSWTGTNEKLFF.

In its sample, this clone is medium-sized (0.01 to 0.1%). This rearrangement joins TRBV5-1 to TRBJ2-5; TRBD2 aligns across 8 bases. The V gene's germline CDR1 is SGHRS and CDR2 YFSETQ. Trimming cost V 0 bases and J 4 bases; bases outside gene matches: 8. The CDR3 contains 16 residues. CDR3 protein: CASSLAVAGKLETQYF. The CDR3 region has the DNA TGCGCCAGCAGCTTGGCAGTAGCGGGGAAGTTAGAGACCCAGTACTTC.

The sample holds a few counts of this clone. V usage is TRBV6-2 or TRBV6-3 and J usage is TRBJ1-2, with a weak D call TRBD1 (6 bases). The CDR3 is 13 residues long. Germline V CDR1 and CDR2: MNHEY, SVGEGT. V was cut by 7 bases and J by 8 bases, with 17 bases left in between. The CDR3 protein is CASTPRGGKGYTF. The CDR3 DNA is TGTGCCAGCACCCCCCGGGGGGGCAAAGGCTACACCTTC.

By frequency in the sample, this clone is medium-sized (0.01 to 0.1%). The chain has TRBV18 and TRBJ2-7; D remains unclear. Trimming removed 5 bases from V and 3 bases from J, with 8 bases in between. This CDR3 contains 12 residues. Germline CDR1 reads KGHSH; CDR2 reads LQKENI. The DNA for the CDR3 is TGTGCCAGCTCAGCAACAAACTACGAGCAGTACTTC. Its translation: CASSATNYEQYF.

In its sample, this clone is large. V is TRBV9 and J is TRBJ2-2; 9 positions agree with TRBD1. CDR1 SGDLS and CDR2 YYNGEE come from the germline V gene. The CDR3 has 17 residues. J was trimmed by 7 bases and V by 4 bases; bases with no gene match: 14. Here the CDR3 reads CASSPPLGTGRGGELFF. Written as DNA, the CDR3 is TGTGCCAGCAGCCCGCCCCTCGGGACAGGGAGAGGCGGGGAGCTGTTTTTT.

The genes are TRBV4-1 and TRBJ2-2, with D possibly being TRBD1 or TRBD2 (5 bases each). Between the trimmed V and J ends, which lost 4 bases and 6 bases, there was a span of 21 bases. Germline V gives CDR1 MGHRA, CDR2 YSYEKL. The CDR3 consists of 17 residues. CDR3 loop: CASSPPPGRGNPGELFF. The CDR3 DNA reads as TGCGCCAGCAGCCCACCTCCGGGACGCGGAAACCCCGGGGAGCTGTTTTTT.

This clone appeared a single time. This chain connects TRBV10-1 to TRBJ2-3; 9 nucleotides line up with TRBD2. The CDR3 has 14 amino acids. Germline V gene data show CDR1 as WNHNN and CDR2 as SYGVQD (reference sequence). The CDR3 nucleotides are TGCCCCCGCAGTGAGCGGCGGGGGGGGGATACGCAGTATTTT. This codes for CPRSERRGGDTQYF.

This clone was recorded a few times. The V call is TRBV5-8, the J call TRBJ2-1, with TRBD2 identical over 13 bases. The CDR3 is made up of 15 amino acids. Germline V lookup: CDR1 SGHTS, CDR2 YDEGEE. The V gene end was trimmed by 3 bases and the J gene end by 7 bases; junction bases not matched to a gene: 4. The CDR3 reads CASSSGTSGTNEQFF. In DNA, the CDR3 is TGTGCCAGCAGCTCCGGGACTAGCGGGACTAATGAGCAGTTCTTC.

This clone was seen only a few times. The chain employs TRBV4-1 and TRBJ2-1; D not resolved. This CDR3 spans 14 amino acids. The V end was cut by 0 bases, the J end by 5 bases, with 8 bases between. Germline V lookup: CDR1 MGHRA, CDR2 YSYEKL. The CDR3 spells CASSQDPLNNEQFF. CDR3 DNA: TGCGCCAGCAGCCAAGATCCCCTGAACAATGAGCAGTTCTTC.

The chain uses TRBV11-2 and TRBJ1-1; D gene ambiguous. The germline V gene encodes CDR1 SGHAT and CDR2 FQNNGV. Trimming removed 5 bases from V and 2 bases from J, with 9 bases in between. There are 13 residues in the CDR3. The CDR3: CASSVQTNTEAFF. The CDR3 bases are TGTGCCAGCAGCGTACAGACCAACACTGAAGCTTTCTTT.

The gene calls are TRBV7-8 and TRBJ2-3; 8 bases align to TRBD1. The CDR3 has 16 residues. Germline loops: CDR1 SGHVS, CDR2 FQNEAQ. J was trimmed by 4 bases and V by 1 base; bases with no gene match: 7. For the CDR3, the DNA is TGTGCCAGCAGCTTAGTGTCAGGGGGCGACTCAGATACGCAGTATTTT. Translation: CASSLVSGGDSDTQYF.

By share, this clone ranks as medium-sized (0.01 to 0.1%). The chain couples TRBV14 to TRBJ2-3; TRBD2 aligns across 7 bases. Germline lookup yields CDR1 SGHDN and CDR2 FVKESK. The CDR3 is 16 amino acids. The V gene end was trimmed by 8 bases and the J gene end by 7 bases; junction bases not matched to a gene: 18. CDR3 nucleotides: TGTGCCAGCCGGAGCAGTTCGGGGCCTAGCGGTTATACGCAGTATTTT. Translation: CASRSSSGPSGYTQYF.

By its share, this clone is medium-sized. V and J are TRBV5-4 and TRBJ2-7; D remains unclear. This CDR3 has 13 amino acids. CDR1 and CDR2 (germline): SGHNT, YYREEE (reference sequence). Trimming took 4 bases from V and 3 from J, leaving 11 bases between them. The CDR3 bases are TGTGCCAGCAGCCACGACACGGGCTACGAGCAGTACTTC. Its protein is CASSHDTGYEQYF.

The V call is TRBV28, the J call TRBJ1-2; 7 bases map to TRBD1. Germline-derived CDR1 and CDR2 are MDHEN and SYDVKM. With V trimmed by 4 bases and J by 7 bases, 6 bases remained unmatched. This CDR3 is built from 13 residues. As DNA, the CDR3 is TGTGCCAGCAGTTCCCGACAGGGAACTGGCTACACCTTC. Protein: CASSSRQGTGYTF.

The V gene is TRBV5-1, the J gene TRBJ1-3, with D possibly being TRBD1 (6 bases). The germline V gene has CDR1 SGHRS and CDR2 YFSETQ. CDR3 size: 14 residues. V shed 5 bases and J shed 0 bases, with 9 bases lying between them. The CDR3 loop is CASSQGSSGNTIYF. In nucleotides, the CDR3 is TGCGCCAGCAGTCAGGGGAGCTCTGGAAACACCATATATTTT.

This clone is labeled medium-sized. The chain links TRBV27 to TRBJ1-6; a possible D gene is TRBD1 (5 bases). Trimming cost V 4 bases and J 3 bases, with 16 bases left between them. CDR3 size: 17 residues. Germline values: CDR1 MNHEY, CDR2 SMNVEV (reference sequence). Here the CDR3 reads CASSSSRGGFYNSPLHF. The CDR3 bases are TGTGCCAGCAGTTCCTCTAGGGGCGGATTCTATAATTCACCCCTCCACTTT.

The chain has TRBV4-1 and TRBJ1-1; TRBD1 might be the D (6 bases). Germline loops: CDR1 MGHRA, CDR2 YSYEKL. V was cut by 4 bases and J by 0 bases, with 15 bases left in between. This CDR3 is 16 amino acids long. The CDR3 region has the DNA TGCGCCAGCAGCCCTTTTGGAGGGGGGATGAACACTGAAGCTTTCTTT. Amino acid sequence: CASSPFGGGMNTEAFF.